The 3 T cell receptor beta chains in this list originate from one sample, sequenced in a study of shared clonotypes between healthy human individuals. The data were produced by immunoSEQ multiplex PCR, yet TCRdb's version contains in-frame clones alone and is incomplete. Among fewer than 650,000 clones, roughly four fifths were seen once, and the ten largest hold 9.5% to 15%. The sample consisted of PBMCs. All receptors come from a woman aged 35 to 49 in good health. Some clones in this sample may be carry-over from other donors' samples.

V gene TRBV19 combines with J gene TRBJ1-5; 7 positions agree with TRBD1. CDR1 is LNHDA and CDR2 is SQIVND in the germline V gene (reference sequence). Trimming cost V 6 bases and J 7 bases; bases outside gene matches: 6. The CDR3 sequence is 13 residues long. CDR3 nucleotide sequence: TGTGCCAGTAGGGCCGACAGGGAACAGCCCCAGCATTTT. Protein product: CASRADREQPQHF.

This clone was recorded once. The chain recombines TRBV4-1 with TRBJ2-1; 9 bases map to TRBD1. CDR3 length equals 13 residues. Germline CDR1 and CDR2: MGHRA and YSYEKL. Trimming at V came to 6 bases and at J to 9 bases, leaving 6 bases not matched to a gene. CDR3 in amino acids: CASRGTGRGEQFF. The CDR3 DNA sequence: TGCGCCAGCAGAGGGACAGGGAGGGGTGAGCAGTTCTTC.

With regard to this clone: A read error is possible here, since a much larger clone lies one base away. The rearrangement links TRBV6-1 to TRBJ2-3; 12 bases match TRBD2. V was clipped by 8 bases and J by 2 bases; unmatched bases: 8. CDR1 is MNHNS, CDR2 SASEGT, per germline. The CDR3 is 16 amino acids. This chain's CDR3 is CASGVLAGGVTDTQYF. The CDR3, as DNA: TGTGCCAGCGGTGTCCTAGCGGGAGGGGTCACAGATACGCAGTATTTT.